This TCR beta chain came from a study of neoadjuvant nivolumab and ipilimumab in lung cancer. Study results and limitations: Resected-tumor TCR richness correlated positively with pretherapy blood richness. Resected tumors had greater TCR richness and clonality than uninvolved lung. Pathologic regression was not significantly tied to TCR clonality. Only a small number of samples underwent TCR sequencing.

With regard to this clone: What it binds is not known.

V was cut by 0 bases and J by 6 bases, with 9 bases left in between. This CDR3 has 13 residues. From germline, CDR1 is MNHEY and CDR2 SVGAGI. The method was immunoSEQ multiplex PCR; TCRdb's version includes in-frame clones alone and lacks a portion of them. The data hold some 37,000 clones, with 89% observed a single time. Sequenced here: peripheral blood, sampled before neoadjuvant nivolumab, alone or with ipilimumab. The TCR sequence derives from an adult with non-small cell lung cancer. The rearrangement joins TRBV6-5 to TRBJ2-7; D might be TRBD1 (6 bases). CDR3 nucleotides: TGTGCCAGCAGTTACTCGCTCAGGGGCGAGCAGTACTTC. Encoded protein: CASSYSLRGEQYF.